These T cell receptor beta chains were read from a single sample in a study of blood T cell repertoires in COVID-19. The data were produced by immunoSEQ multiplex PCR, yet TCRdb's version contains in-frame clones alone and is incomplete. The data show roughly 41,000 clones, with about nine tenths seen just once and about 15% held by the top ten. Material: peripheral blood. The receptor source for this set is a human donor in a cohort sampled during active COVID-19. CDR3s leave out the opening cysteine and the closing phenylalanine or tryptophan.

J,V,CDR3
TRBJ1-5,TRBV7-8,ASSLGQASNQPQH
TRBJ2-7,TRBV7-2,ASSLSGKTYEQY
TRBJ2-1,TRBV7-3,ASSLDRGGEQF
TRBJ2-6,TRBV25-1,ASSESQTGANVLT
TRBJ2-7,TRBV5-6,ASSSFVAGYEQY
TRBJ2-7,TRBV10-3,AISESGGSYEQY
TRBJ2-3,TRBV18,ASSPFASGGHSTDTQY
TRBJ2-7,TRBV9,ASTQGAGVSYEQY
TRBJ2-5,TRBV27,ASRGLASSETQY
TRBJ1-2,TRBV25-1,ASSEAGTGLPFGGYT
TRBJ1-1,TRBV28,ASSLEFLTTGMNTEAF
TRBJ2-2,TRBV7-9,ASRTRDTGELF
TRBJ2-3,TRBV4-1,ASSPIARDTQY
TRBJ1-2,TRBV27,ASSLYRDYGYT
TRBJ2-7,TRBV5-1,ASSLVAGGIHEQY
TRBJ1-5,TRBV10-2,ASSESLTNQPQH
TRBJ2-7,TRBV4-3,ASSQGTGVYEQY
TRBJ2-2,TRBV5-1,ASSPGQLNTGELF
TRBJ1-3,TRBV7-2,ASSQGQGPSTGNTIY
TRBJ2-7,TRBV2,ASSVLAGGPYEQY
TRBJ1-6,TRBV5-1,ASSPGTGGVSPLH
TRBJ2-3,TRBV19,ASSIDSGADTQY
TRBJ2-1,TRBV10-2,ASRGGQGEIDEQF
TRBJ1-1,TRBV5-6,ASSLGAGGTEAF
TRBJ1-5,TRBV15,ATSSVVLQPQH
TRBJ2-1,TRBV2,ASSPSGGNYNEQF
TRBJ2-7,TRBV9,ASSQQGNPSDEQY
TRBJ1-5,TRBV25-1,ASSGQGGNQPQH
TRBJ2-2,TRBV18,ASSPGLGDTGELF
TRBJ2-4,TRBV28,ATHGTIKNIQY
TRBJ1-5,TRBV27,ASSPSIGWHQPQH
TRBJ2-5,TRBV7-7,ASSPGGTPTETQY
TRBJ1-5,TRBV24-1,ATSDFGDQPQH
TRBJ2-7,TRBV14,ASSPLGSGTYEQY
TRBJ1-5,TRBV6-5,ASSRDGGNQPQH
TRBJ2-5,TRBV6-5,ASSSSERETQY
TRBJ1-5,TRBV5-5,ASSFTGAGNQPQH
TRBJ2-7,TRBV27,ASSNTGAYEQY
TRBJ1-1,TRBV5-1,ASSSTGKGNTEAF
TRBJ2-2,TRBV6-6,ASSYSAGGLIGELF
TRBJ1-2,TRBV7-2,ASSAPGQNGYT
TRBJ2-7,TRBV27,ASSLRAGLDYEQY
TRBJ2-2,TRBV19,ASSIARTRSPGELF
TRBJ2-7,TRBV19,ASSISEGGIPYEQY
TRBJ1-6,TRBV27,ASRYSGSYNSPLH
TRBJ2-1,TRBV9,ASSGGTSGRNEQF
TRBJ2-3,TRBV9,ASSPRGGTDTQY
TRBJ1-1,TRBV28,ASSLRDRDF
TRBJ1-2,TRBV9,ASSPGDRVSYGYT
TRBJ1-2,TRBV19,ASSIGGQGTYGYT